This entry is about one T cell receptor beta chain. What it binds is not known. The sample originates from a study of OX40 agonist ivuxolimab in advanced cancers. General observations from the study: Part of the nonresponder group also had normalized T-cell clonal expansion that was low.

The assay was immunoSEQ multiplex PCR, and TCRdb's table has in-frame clones only and misses some. In the table there are 16,000 or so clones, around four fifths of which are singletons. J was trimmed by 2 bases and V by 4 bases; bases with no gene match: 3. CDR3 length: 16 amino acids. The germline V gene encodes CDR1 MGHRA and CDR2 YSYEKL. Sequencing used CD4+ or CD8+ T cells sorted from blood, obtained in a trial of the OX40 agonist ivuxolimab. This chain joins TRBV4-1 and TRBJ2-5; 14 bases map to TRBD2. The sequence derives from an adult with an advanced solid tumor such as melanoma, head and neck, liver or kidney cancer. CDR3 nucleotides: TGCGCCAGCAGCCGGACTAGCGGGGGGCCGCAAGAGACCCAGTACTTC. Amino acids: CASSRTSGGPQETQYF.